The clone carrying this T cell receptor (beta chain) was seen a single time. This entry belongs to a study of blood T cell repertoires in COVID-19. V gave up 4 bases and J gave up 8 bases, with 15 bases separating them. CDR3 length: 14 amino acids. Germline V gene data show CDR1 as SGHDN and CDR2 as FVKESK. Clones were sequenced by immunoSEQ multiplex PCR, and TCRdb holds only the in-frame ones, with some missing. The sample lists about 200,000 clones, around nine tenths occurring once. The material sequenced was peripheral blood. This chain joins TRBV14 and TRBJ2-1; D is possibly TRBD2 (5 bases). This receptor was identified in a human donor in a cohort sampled during active COVID-19. The chain's CDR3 is CASSRILGPYEQFF. CDR3 in DNA: TGTGCCAGCAGCCGGATACTAGGTCCATATGAGCAGTTCTTC.